This T cell receptor beta chain was obtained from a study of T cell changes during pregnancy in multiple sclerosis. Germline assignment: CDR1 LNHDA and CDR2 SQIVND (reference sequence). The CDR3 extends over 14 amino acids. V dropped 7 bases and J dropped 3; count of bases not matched to a gene: 2. The table came from immunoSEQ multiplex PCR; TCRdb's copy has only in-frame clones and leaves some out. The sample holds approximately 79,000 clones; just over 90% are singletons and the top ten take approximately 0.79%. Sequenced here: peripheral blood, sampled in the second trimester of pregnancy. The chain combines TRBV19 with TRBJ2-2; 10 bases are shared with TRBD1. The TCR sequence derives from a female donor in good health, enrolled as a control in a pregnancy study. DNA for the CDR3: TGTGCCAGTAAAGGGACAGGGGACACCGGGGAGCTGTTTTTT. Protein sequence: CASKGTGDTGELFF. Full variable domain (remainder filled in from reference TRBV19 and TRBJ2-2): DGGITQSPKYLFRKEGQNVTLSCEQNLNHDAMYWYRQDPGQGLRLIYYSQIVNDFQKGDIAEGYSVSREKKESFPLTVTSAQKNPTAFYLCASKGTGDTGELFFGEGSRLTVL.